The clone carrying this T cell receptor beta chain was recorded a few times. Its cognate antigen is unknown. Using its own MiXCR run on the 5' RACE reads, TCRdb lists one record per CDR3 protein. The data hold roughly 480,000 distinct CDR3 sequences, with approximately 23% observed a single time. The sample belongs to a study of T-cell memory formation after mild COVID-19. Background on the study: TCR clusters showed largely donor specificity.

General study results and limits: Clones that contracted from day 15 to 85 were balanced CD4/CD8, while later expanders leaned CD4+. Pre-infection memory held some responding clones, suggesting pre-existing cross-reactive T cells responded.

The CDR3 extends over 15 amino acids. V lost 4 bases and J lost 3, with 16 bases in between. Looked up from germline, CDR1 is SGHNT and CDR2 is YENEEA. The V call is TRBV11-3, the J call TRBJ2-7; TRBD2 is a possible D gene (5 bases). Sequences were obtained from PBMCs or a T cell subset sorted from them (not recorded which). The sequence derives from an adult woman who had mild COVID-19 (a few samples of this study predate the infection). Cell type and time point are not known. CDR3 protein: CASSSSLRERYEQYF. The DNA for the CDR3 is TGTGCCAGCAGCTCTAGCCTCCGGGAACGCTACGAGCAGTACTTC.